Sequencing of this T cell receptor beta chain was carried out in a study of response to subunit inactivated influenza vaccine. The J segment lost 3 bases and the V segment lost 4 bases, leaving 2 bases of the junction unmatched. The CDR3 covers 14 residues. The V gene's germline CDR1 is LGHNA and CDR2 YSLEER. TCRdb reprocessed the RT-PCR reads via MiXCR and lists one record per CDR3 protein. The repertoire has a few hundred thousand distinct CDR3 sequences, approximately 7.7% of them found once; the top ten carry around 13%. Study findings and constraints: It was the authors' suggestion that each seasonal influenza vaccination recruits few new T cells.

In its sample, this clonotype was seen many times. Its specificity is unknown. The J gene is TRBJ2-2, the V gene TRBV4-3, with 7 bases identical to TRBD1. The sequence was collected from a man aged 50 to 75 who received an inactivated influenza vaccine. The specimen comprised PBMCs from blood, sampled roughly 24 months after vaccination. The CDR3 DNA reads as TGCGCCAGCAGCCGGGACAGTTACACCGGGGAGCTGTTTTTT. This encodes CASSRDSYTGELFF.